This entry concerns a single TCR beta chain. Antigen specificity is unknown. The sample is drawn from a study of cytomegalovirus exposure and HLA in healthy donors. Study-wide points: The authors listed 180 or so TCR beta chains as cytomegalovirus-associated.

The J segment lost 2 bases and the V segment lost 3 bases, leaving 7 bases of the junction unmatched. CDR3 length: 15 residues. CDR1 is ENHRY, CDR2 SYGVKD, per germline. It was with 60 Vbeta and 13 Jbeta primers that the PCR ran. TCRdb keeps only in-frame clones here, not all; method: immunoSEQ multiplex PCR. Of about 90,000 clones listed, less than 75% are singletons. The sequence was obtained from a man aged 25 to 40 in good health and CMV-seronegative. The V and J genes are TRBV10-3 and TRBJ2-7, with 7 bases fitting TRBD2. Sequencing was done on a sample of PBMCs. The CDR3 region has the DNA TGTGCCATCAGTGATCTGGCTAGCGGACCCTACGAGCAGTACTTC. Its translation: CAISDLASGPYEQYF.